A selection of T cell receptor beta chains follows, all from one sample in a study of blood T cell repertoires in COVID-19. Sequencing used immunoSEQ multiplex PCR; TCRdb keeps in-frame clones, though not all of them. The sample includes a few hundred thousand clones, approximately 86% of them seen just once. Sequencing was performed on PBMCs or T cells enriched from blood (not recorded which). Receptor source: a woman in her twenties or thirties who had been exposed to COVID-19. Both conserved end residues are part of each CDR3. D genes are given only for firm matches. A clone size is listed for some rows: how often the clone was seen (once, few, many), or a class if it is expanded.

d_call,cdr3_length,j_call,clone_size,v_call,cdr3_nt,cdr3_aa
NA,16,TRBJ2-3,NA,TRBV28,TGTGCCAGCAGTACGACCGGGACTTCCAGCACAGATACGCAGTATTTT,CASSTTGTSSTDTQYF
TRBD1,16,TRBJ1-5,NA,TRBV7-8,TGTGCCAGCAGCTTAGAGACAGGGCACGGCAATCAGCCCCAGCATTTT,CASSLETGHGNQPQHF
NA,14,TRBJ2-3,NA,TRBV5-1,TGCGCCAGCAGCTCCTCCCCCGGGTCAGATACGCAGTATTTT,CASSSSPGSDTQYF
TRBD1,16,TRBJ1-4,NA,TRBV7-9,TGTGCCAGCAGCTCCCGACAGGGGGGAACTAATGAAAAACTGTTTTTT,CASSSRQGGTNEKLFF
TRBD1,19,TRBJ2-4,NA,TRBV5-6,TGTGCCAGCAGCTCCCTTCCGGGACAGGGGGCGCCGGCCAAAAACATTCAGTACTTC,CASSSLPGQGAPAKNIQYF
NA,16,TRBJ1-2,once,TRBV27,TGTGCCAGCAGTTCACCTACCGCTACAGGGAAGGGAGGCTACACCTTC,CASSSPTATGKGGYTF
TRBD2,16,TRBJ2-3,NA,TRBV3-1/TRBV3-2,TGTGCCAGCAGCCATAGCGGGGGGGGAAGATGGGATACGCAGTATTTT,CASSHSGGGRWDTQYF
NA,17,TRBJ2-3,NA,TRBV5-3,TGTGCCAGCCATCCTCGGACACTAGCCACTAGCACAGATACGCAGTATTTT,CASHPRTLATSTDTQYF
TRBD1,13,TRBJ2-3,NA,TRBV2,TGTGCCATCGTAGACCGAGGCGGGACAGGGGAGTATTTT,CAIVDRGGTGEYF
NA,11,TRBJ1-4,NA,TRBV19,TGTGCCAGCCATTTCAATGAAAAACTGTTTTTT,CASHFNEKLFF
NA,15,TRBJ2-2,NA,TRBV13,TGTGCCAGCAGCTTAGGACTAGGAAACACCGGGGAGCTGTTTTTT,CASSLGLGNTGELFF
NA,16,TRBJ1-6,NA,TRBV5-5,TGTGCCAGCAGCCCGCAAGCTTGGGCCACAAATTCACCCCTCCACTTT,CASSPQAWATNSPLHF
NA,14,TRBJ1-1,medium-sized,TRBV7-3,TGTGCCAGCAGCGACCCAGACAGGAACACTGAAGCTTTCTTT,CASSDPDRNTEAFF
TRBD1,13,TRBJ1-1,NA,TRBV6-5,TGTGCCAGCCGTCTAACTTCCGGGACAGCTGTTTTCTTT,CASRLTSGTAVFF